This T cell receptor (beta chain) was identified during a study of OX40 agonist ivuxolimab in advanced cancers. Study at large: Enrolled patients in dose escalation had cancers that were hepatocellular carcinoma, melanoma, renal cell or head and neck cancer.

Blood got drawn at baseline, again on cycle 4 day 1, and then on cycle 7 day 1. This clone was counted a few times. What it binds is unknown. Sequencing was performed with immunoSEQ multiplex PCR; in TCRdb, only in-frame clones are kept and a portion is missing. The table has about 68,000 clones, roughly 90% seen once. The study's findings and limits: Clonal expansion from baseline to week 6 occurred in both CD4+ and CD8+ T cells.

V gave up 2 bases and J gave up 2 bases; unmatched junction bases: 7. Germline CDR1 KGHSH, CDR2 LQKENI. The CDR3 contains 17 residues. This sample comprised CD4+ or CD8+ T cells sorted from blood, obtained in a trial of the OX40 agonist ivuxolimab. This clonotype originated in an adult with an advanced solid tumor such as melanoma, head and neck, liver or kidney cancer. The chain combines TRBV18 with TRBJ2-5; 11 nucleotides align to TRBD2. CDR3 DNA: TGTGCCAGCTCACCAATGACTAGCGGGAAAGGACAAGAGACCCAGTACTTC. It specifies CASSPMTSGKGQETQYF.